The rows below give T cell receptor beta chains drawn from one sample of a study of graft-versus-host responses after intestinal transplantation. Only in-frame clones appear in the TCRdb table, and some are missing; sequencing was by immunoSEQ multiplex PCR. There are around 93,000 clones in the sample; about nine tenths occur only once, and around 6% lies in the top ten. No antigens are known for them. Sequenced here: unstimulated CD8+ T cells sorted from spleen or lymph node cells, sampled before intestinal transplant. These receptor sequences come from a human donor who received an intestinal transplant. Each CDR3 is given with its conserved first and last residue. D genes are given only for firm matches. Some rows have no size entry. The others give once, few or many, or a class for an expanded clone.

length: 17
V: TRBV28
size: .
J: TRBJ1-5
D: .
CDR3: CASRASILWVGLQPQHF
DNA: TGTGCCAGCAGGGCCTCCATATTGTGGGTGGGATTGCAGCCCCAGCATTTT

length: 13
V: TRBV27
size: .
J: TRBJ1-4
D: .
CDR3: CASSLQGDEKLFF
DNA: TGTGCCAGCAGTTTGCAGGGAGATGAAAAACTGTTTTTT

length: 15
V: TRBV18
size: .
J: TRBJ1-2
D: .
CDR3: CASSWVRGANYGYTF
DNA: TGTGCCAGCTCGTGGGTCAGGGGCGCTAACTATGGCTACACCTTC

length: 13
V: TRBV6-4
size: .
J: TRBJ1-1
D: TRBD1
CDR3: CASSEGTGSEAFF
DNA: TGTGCCAGCAGTGAAGGGACAGGGTCTGAAGCTTTCTTT

length: 14
V: TRBV10-1
size: once
J: TRBJ2-7
D: .
CDR3: CASSESRLTYEQYF
DNA: TGCGCCAGTAGTGAGTCGAGGCTAACCTACGAGCAGTACTTC

length: 14
V: TRBV14
size: .
J: TRBJ1-2
D: .
CDR3: CASSQGWGAYGYTF
DNA: TGTGCCAGCAGCCAAGGATGGGGGGCCTATGGCTACACCTTC

length: 15
V: TRBV5-4
size: .
J: TRBJ2-7
D: TRBD2
CDR3: CASSPGLAGVWEQYF
DNA: TGTGCCAGCAGCCCCGGACTAGCGGGAGTCTGGGAGCAGTACTTC

length: 14
V: TRBV6-1
size: .
J: TRBJ2-1
D: TRBD2
CDR3: CASRWPAGGREQFF
DNA: TGTGCCAGCAGGTGGCCAGCGGGGGGTCGAGAGCAGTTCTTC

length: 16
V: TRBV9
size: .
J: TRBJ2-2
D: .
CDR3: CASSVESWGWPGELFF
DNA: TGTGCCAGCAGCGTAGAGTCGTGGGGTTGGCCCGGGGAGCTGTTTTTT

length: 14
V: TRBV14
size: .
J: TRBJ2-3
D: .
CDR3: CASSLPWGTDTQYF
DNA: TGTGCCAGCAGCCTCCCTTGGGGCACAGATACGCAGTATTTT

length: 14
V: TRBV9
size: .
J: TRBJ2-5
D: .
CDR3: CASSDPTSGETQYF
DNA: TGTGCCAGCAGCGACCCGACAAGTGGGGAGACCCAGTACTTC

length: 14
V: TRBV6-1
size: .
J: TRBJ1-5
D: .
CDR3: CASRVIGLDQPQHF
DNA: TGTGCCAGCAGGGTTATCGGACTGGATCAGCCCCAGCATTTT

length: 13
V: TRBV9
size: .
J: TRBJ2-5
D: .
CDR3: CASSDSLGETQYF
DNA: TGTGCCAGCAGCGACTCCCTTGGAGAGACCCAGTACTTC

length: 12
V: TRBV5-1
size: .
J: TRBJ1-2
D: .
CDR3: CASSPWWYGYTF
DNA: TGCGCCAGCAGCCCCTGGTGGTATGGCTACACCTTC

length: 15
V: TRBV5-5
size: .
J: TRBJ1-5
D: .
CDR3: CASSLGDFSNQPQHF
DNA: TGTGCCAGCAGCTTGGGGGACTTTAGCAATCAGCCCCAGCATTTT

length: 9
V: TRBV6-6
size: .
J: TRBJ1-2
D: .
CDR3: CATTGGYTF
DNA: TGTGCCACCACCGGTGGCTACACCTTC

length: 13
V: TRBV6-6
size: .
J: TRBJ2-5
D: .
CDR3: CASSTGQQETQYF
DNA: TGTGCCAGCTCAACAGGGCAACAAGAGACCCAGTACTTC

length: 14
V: TRBV12-2
size: .
J: TRBJ2-7
D: .
CDR3: CASRVRGGQTEQYF
DNA: TGTGCAAGTCGCGTTAGGGGAGGGCAAACCGAGCAGTACTTC

length: 12
V: TRBV27
size: .
J: TRBJ2-7
D: .
CDR3: CASRAGLDEQYF
DNA: TGTGCCAGCAGAGCGGGTCTTGACGAGCAGTACTTC

length: 15
V: TRBV10-3
size: .
J: TRBJ1-5
D: .
CDR3: CAISDEGGLNQPQHF
DNA: TGTGCCATCAGTGACGAGGGAGGACTCAATCAGCCCCAGCATTTT

length: 18
V: TRBV4-1
size: .
J: TRBJ1-6
D: .
CDR3: CASSQDFAEAPYNSPLHF
DNA: TGCGCCAGCAGCCAAGATTTTGCAGAAGCCCCCTATAATTCACCCCTCCACTTT

length: 15
V: TRBV6-5
size: .
J: TRBJ2-5
D: .
CDR3: CASSYSGFDQETQYF
DNA: TGTGCCAGCAGTTACTCGGGTTTTGACCAAGAGACCCAGTACTTC

length: 11
V: TRBV23-1
size: .
J: TRBJ2-1
D: .
CDR3: CASVEGNEQFF
DNA: TGCGCCAGCGTGGAGGGTAATGAGCAGTTCTTC

length: 14
V: TRBV4-1
size: once
J: TRBJ1-3
D: .
CDR3: CASSQEGGSGTIYF
DNA: TGCGCCAGCAGCCAAGAAGGAGGGTCCGGTACCATATATTTT

length: 14
V: TRBV7-9
size: .
J: TRBJ1-1
D: .
CDR3: CASSFPGAVGEAFF
DNA: TGTGCCAGCAGCTTTCCGGGGGCGGTAGGGGAAGCTTTCTTT

length: 16
V: TRBV12-5
size: .
J: TRBJ1-2
D: TRBD1
CDR3: CASGLDAGGAYYGYTF
DNA: TGTGCTAGTGGTTTGGACGCAGGGGGCGCGTACTATGGCTACACCTTC

length: 14
V: TRBV13
size: .
J: TRBJ2-5
D: TRBD2
CDR3: CASSRGTRQETQYF
DNA: TGTGCCAGCAGCCGCGGGACTAGACAAGAGACCCAGTACTTC

length: 17
V: TRBV5-6
size: .
J: TRBJ1-1
D: .
CDR3: CASSLKGAGHTNTEAFF
DNA: TGTGCCAGCAGCTTGAAGGGCGCTGGGCACACCAACACTGAAGCTTTCTTT

length: 18
V: TRBV4-1
size: .
J: TRBJ1-2
D: .
CDR3: CASSQYGVLRALSYGYTF
DNA: TGCGCCAGCAGCCAATATGGGGTTTTGAGGGCCCTGAGCTATGGCTACACCTTC

length: 14
V: TRBV6-1
size: once
J: TRBJ1-5
D: TRBD1
CDR3: CASRRTGWDQPQHF
DNA: TGTGCCAGCAGGCGGACAGGGTGGGATCAGCCCCAGCATTTT

length: 16
V: TRBV7-6
size: .
J: TRBJ1-4
D: .
CDR3: CASSSPRGGLGGELFF
DNA: TGTGCCAGCAGCTCCCCACGAGGGGGGCTCGGAGGCGAACTGTTTTTT